These T cell receptor beta chains were read from a single sample in a study of regulatory T cells in long-lasting Graves disease. TCRdb reanalysed the multiplex PCR reads using MiXCR and keeps one entry per CDR3 protein. The table records 500,000 or so distinct CDR3 sequences, approximately 16% of them present only once. Another study also made use of these data, one on T cells in Graves' hyperthyroidism and ophthalmopathy.

Sequences were derived from peripheral blood mononuclear cells (PBMCs), sampled at new diagnosis, from a patient treated with antithyroid drugs. The receptors shown here come from a middle-aged woman with Graves disease. Each CDR3 is given with its conserved first and last residue.

TRBV12-3/TRBV12-4 | CASRNLGGGEQYF
TRBV28 | CASSSGTVGTYEQYF
TRBV7-6 | CASSPGLVYNEQFF
TRBV24-1 | CATGPGDNEQFF
TRBV30 | CAWSVPGPNYGYTF
TRBV18 | CASSPRQTDEKLFF
TRBV2 | CAIGGGGNEQFF
TRBV7-2 | CASSLGRGNNEQFF
TRBV7-9 | CASSEGRLGSYEQYF
TRBV10-3 | CATGDRDYEQYF
TRBV24-1 | CATSDPTFSGAYTGELFF
TRBV6-1 | CASRESRGQRETQYF
TRBV18 | CASSPGAGGDTEAFF
TRBV6-5 | CASSYAGAGGTGELFF
TRBV30 | CAWSSYRGSNYGYTF
TRBV15 | CATSSLGTVNEQFF
TRBV27 | CASSPPTGRKETQYF
TRBV12-3/TRBV12-4 | CASSTTGHQAGELFF
TRBV6-1 | CASRATGELAKNIQYF
TRBV28 | CASSLQEGVYEQYF
TRBV9 | CASSPHRGGGIDEQFF
TRBV7-9 | CASTAQGPTYGQYF
TRBV12-3/TRBV12-4 | CASSFSSAQANIQYF
TRBV4-1 | CASSQRAGTEGSYYNEQFF
TRBV15 | CATSRGGQGYEQYF
TRBV9 | CASSLRAATGEQFF
TRBV7-9 | CASGDTQYF
TRBV4-1 | CASSQVGADGGYTF
TRBV2 | CASRTALGTDTQYF
TRBV19 | CASSIVAFQETQYF
TRBV19 | CASSSTGADTQYF
TRBV27 | CASSFVAGAETQYF
TRBV7-9 | CAAEREGANYGYTF
TRBV11-2 | CASSLERGETQYF
TRBV2 | CASSDRGGGTEAFF
TRBV3-1 | CASSQELAGGPFYEQYF
TRBV7-8 | CASSLKGEINGETQYF
TRBV20-1 | CSANRRAGGLSYNEQFF
TRBV28 | CASSLSGGGPIQETQYF
TRBV30 | CAWSWASGSEAFF
TRBV9 | CASSDPSGGASDTQYF
TRBV2 | CASREQTDTQYF
TRBV7-9 | CASSQRRLAGGGYNEQFF
TRBV5-1 | CASSLSPGGSGANVLTF